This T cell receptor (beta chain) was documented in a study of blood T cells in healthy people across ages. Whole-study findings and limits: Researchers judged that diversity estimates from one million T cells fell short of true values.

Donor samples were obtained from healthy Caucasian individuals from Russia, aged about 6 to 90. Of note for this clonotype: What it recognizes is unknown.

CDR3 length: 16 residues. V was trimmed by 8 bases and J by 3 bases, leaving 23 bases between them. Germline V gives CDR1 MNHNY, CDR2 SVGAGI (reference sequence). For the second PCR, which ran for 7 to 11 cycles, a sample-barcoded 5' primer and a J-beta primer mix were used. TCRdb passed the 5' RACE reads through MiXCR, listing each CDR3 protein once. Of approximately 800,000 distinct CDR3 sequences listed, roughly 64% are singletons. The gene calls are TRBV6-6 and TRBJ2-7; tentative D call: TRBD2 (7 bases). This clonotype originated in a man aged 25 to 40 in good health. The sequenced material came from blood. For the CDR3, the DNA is TGTGCCAGCTGGCTCTCCGGGGGGCAGGTTAACTACGAGCAGTACTTC. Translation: CASWLSGGQVNYEQYF.